This T cell receptor beta chain was retrieved from a study of blood T cell repertoires in COVID-19 (dated by TCRdb to 2020 to 2022). Looking at the study overall: The collaborator samples originated in the United States, Italy and Spain and spanned the acute and convalescent phases of COVID-19. The repertoires were released in a freely available public database meant as a resource for research on the immune response to SARS-CoV-2. A de-identified subject ID, COVID-19 status, age in years and sex were almost always included in the sample metadata. Samples were obtained from the ongoing ImmuneRACE study (first 160 participants) and from 1,254 subjects provided by 6 global collaborators. Where available, HLA class I and class II types were obtained from metadata supplied by the sample provider rather than from assay-based typing. The material from the prospective study consisted of cDNA or gDNA derived from T cells, B-cell-depleted T cells, or PBMCs. Deeply sampled blood TCRbeta repertoires from subjects exposed to, actively infected with, or recovered from COVID-19 were included in the dataset. The full study reports these points: How much clinical and demographic metadata was included differed by source and by participant, and the metadata was provided uncurated.

As concerns this clone: Which antigen it targets is not known. The record has no base qualities; no much larger clone is one base away.

The immunoSEQ Assay, a bias-controlled multiplex PCR, was used to amplify TCRbeta CDR3 regions from genomic DNA. The source study handled its data this way. The number of nucleated cells in each sample was estimated from the amplification of reference gene primers within the assay. To quantify the absolute abundance of each unique TCRbeta CDR3 rearrangement, sequence reads were collapsed and filtered. For each sample, productive Simpson clonality was calculated by taking the square root of Simpson's diversity index across productive rearrangements. TCRdb mirrors the immuneACCESS table, restricted to in-frame sequences. Some clones are absent from its copies; in checked studies, under half trace to an unresolved V gene, and the reason for the others is unknown. V and J calls and clone size are given by that table; D and trimming were obtained from the DNA. Present in this sample are approximately 310,000 clones, 80% to 90% of which were seen just once. The ten biggest clones cover roughly 2.3% of the sample.

For CDR1 and CDR2, the germline V gene lists MNHEY and SVGEGT. Trimming takes 6 bases from V and 5 bases from J, and the germline ends sit 11 bases apart. Reading from cysteine to phenylalanine, the CDR3 counts 12 amino acids. The CDR3 DNA has 36 bases and is translated from base 1. Participants in the prospective study were enrolled through a virtual design, were aged roughly 18 to 90 years, and lived in about 25 United States geographic areas. In the prospective study, cohorts were assigned on the basis of participant-reported clinical history obtained from a screening survey and a study questionnaire. Recovered participants in ImmuneRACE Cohort 3 were defined by two consecutive negative NP/OP PCR tests, clearance by a healthcare professional, or resolution of symptoms. Mobile phlebotomists in the prospective study collected whole blood, serum and a nasopharyngeal or oropharyngeal swab from every participant. Over a 2-month period, participants in the prospective study had the option of providing additional blood draws and questionnaires. Blood samples from the prospective study were shipped frozen or at room temperature prior to DNA extraction.

Recombination linked TRBV6-2 or TRBV6-3 to TRBJ2-7; no D gene can be assigned with confidence. Source material: PBMCs or T cells enriched from blood (not recorded which). The source of this sequence is a man under 40 who had recovered from COVID-19. The DNA sequence is as follows: TGTGCCAGCAGCCGGTTCGTAGACGAGCAGTACTTC. It codes for CASSRFVDEQYF.